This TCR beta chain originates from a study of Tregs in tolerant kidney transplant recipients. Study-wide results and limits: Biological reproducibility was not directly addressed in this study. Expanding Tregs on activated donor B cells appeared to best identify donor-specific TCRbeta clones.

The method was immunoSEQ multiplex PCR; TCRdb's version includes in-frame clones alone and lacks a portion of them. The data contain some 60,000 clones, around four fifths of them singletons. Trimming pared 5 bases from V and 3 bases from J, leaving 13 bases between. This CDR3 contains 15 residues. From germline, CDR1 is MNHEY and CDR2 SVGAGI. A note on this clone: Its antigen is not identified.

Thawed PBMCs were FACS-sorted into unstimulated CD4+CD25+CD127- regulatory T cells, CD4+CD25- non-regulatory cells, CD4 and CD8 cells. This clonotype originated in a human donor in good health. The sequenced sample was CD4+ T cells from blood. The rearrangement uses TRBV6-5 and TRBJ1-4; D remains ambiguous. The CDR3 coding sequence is TGTGCCAGCAGTCGCCGTAGTAACCCTAATGAAAAACTGTTTTTT. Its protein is CASSRRSNPNEKLFF.